This record covers a single T cell receptor (beta chain). This clonotype occurred a few times. Its cognate antigen has yet to be identified. The record has no base qualities; no much larger clone is one base away. Libraries were built with 5' RACE. Instrument used: Illumina HiSeq 2500. A second about 7 to 11 cycle PCR used a sample-barcoded 5' primer and a J-beta primer mix. A unique molecular identifier was introduced onto each TCR beta cDNA molecule by a template-switch 5' adaptor carrying 12 random nucleotides. Each sample yielded at least 2.5 million CDR3-containing paired-end reads. First-strand cDNA synthesis was performed from all RNA using the Mint cDNA synthesis kit, with priming by a TRBC-specific oligonucleotide. Following uracil-DNA glycosylase treatment, all cDNA underwent a first 18-cycle PCR with the universal primers M1SS and BC2_uni_R. The authors processed their data as follows. For normalization, 1 million high-quality reads, each with a distinct molecular identifier, were randomly selected from each sample. Instead of being binned into consensus sequences, reads with shared molecular identifiers were discarded. MiTCR, set to a Q25 quality threshold and the strictest error-elimination algorithm, was used for CDR3 identification, clonotype clustering and error correction. A nonparametric unseen species model with Euler transformation was used to estimate a lower bound on total TCR beta diversity. TCRdb handled the public reads itself, with Q25 trimming in fastp and clone calling in MiXCR, and kept productive beta chains. Entries that share a CDR3 protein sequence are merged under the most common genes and DNA. Here the V and J calls rest on TCRdb's processing, not on the authors' analysis. The sample table records approximately 800,000 distinct CDR3 sequences; roughly 25% of these occur just once. In total, the top ten clones hold around 3% of the sample.

The CDR3 measures 14 amino acids from cysteine to phenylalanine. The CDR3 DNA has 42 bases and is translated from base 1. Systemically healthy Caucasian individuals from Russia, 35 to 50 in total and aged about 6 to 100 years, were included as donors. Each donor gave 8 to 10 milliliters of peripheral blood, drawn into EDTA-treated Vacutainer tubes. Ficoll-Paque density-gradient centrifugation was used to isolate PBMCs, with at least 7 million per sample. Trizol reagent was used to extract total RNA from the PBMCs, yielding at least 6 micrograms per sample. The percentages of naive CD45RAhigh/CD27high T cells were determined by flow cytometry on a PBMC aliquot from every donor. The data were taken from a study of blood T cells in healthy people across ages (dated by TCRdb to between 2015 and 2017). Context from the whole study: In model experiments, template switching captured roughly one uniquely barcoded TCR beta cDNA molecule for every two T cells. The study analyzed two additional independent replicas of 1 million unique cDNA reads from the same blood draw for two donors, one aged 18 to 29 and one aged 80 or older. Four age groups were formed from the donors: young (average roughly 16 years), middle-aged (approximately 39), aged (around 68) and long-lived (about 80). Age-related changes in TCR beta repertoire diversity were measured in the study by deep sequencing normalized with unique cDNA molecular identifiers.

What the authors observed across the whole study: Estimates of total diversity from one million sequenced T cells were regarded as lower bounds and underestimates. Because donor CMV infection status was unknown, age-related changes in expanded clonotypes were potentially confounded. Compared with the aged group, more naive CD4+ T cells, fewer expanded clones and increased TCR diversity were shown by the long-lived group, suggesting age selection. A strong correlation was found between observed TCR beta diversity and the percentage of naive T cells measured by flow cytometry. As age increased, observed TCR beta diversity per million T cells dropped in a roughly linear way, and a significant reduction was already evident by age about 36. Bulk unsorted PBMC profiling prevented conclusive comparison of naive and antigen-experienced compartments.

These records were also assigned to another study, of T cells of mothers and their children. As the second paper documents: The donors were nine systemically healthy Caucasian individuals, made up of three mothers and their six children. cDNA synthesis used all of the extracted RNA, with around 1.5 ug of RNA in each 15 ul reaction. In the second PCR, the M1S primer introduced both the sample barcodes and 2-4 random nucleotides. Over 8.5 million TCR beta CDR3 reads were obtained for each mother, and 3 million to 3.5 million reads were obtained for each child. TCR recombination output is similarly shaped by thymic selection in related and unrelated pairs, with a minor effect exerted by inherited differences. Normalized repertoire overlap was always slightly but never significantly higher in related than unrelated mother-child pairs. No persistent microchimeric T cell clones were found, with a detection sensitivity of roughly 100 clones per million clonotypes. Deep NGS was used in the study to compare the TCR beta repertoires of mothers and children and to look for features that separate related mother-child pairs from unrelated individuals. The mean age was roughly 36 +/- 4 years for the mothers and about 10 +/- 4 years for the children. After adapter ligation was performed with NEBNext reagents, the libraries were sequenced on an Illumina HiSeq 2000 with 100+100 nt paired-end reads. To prevent cross-contamination, the mother and child libraries were prepared one month apart and sequenced in separate runs. Between 500,000 and 2,000,000 distinct TCR beta clonotypes were identified per donor. Naive TCR beta clonotypes were estimated from low-frequency clonotypes matched to each donor's FACS-determined naive share, without sorting.

The chain is encoded by TRBV21-1 joined to TRBJ2-1; the D segment call TRBD2 is taken from the table without a DNA check. With the DNA end fitting TRBJ2-7 better, the J assignment may be wrong. TRBV21-1 is classified as a pseudogene. Input material: blood. This receptor was taken from a boy aged 5-17 years in good health. The CDR3 loop reads CASSNYGRVYEQYF. The DNA is TGTGCCAGCAGCAATTACGGCAGGGTCTACGAGCAGTACTTC.